This T cell receptor beta chain was sequenced for a study of lymphopenia after photon versus proton radiotherapy. Notes on this clone: Its cognate antigen is unknown.

The germline gives CDR1 SGDLS, CDR2 YYNGEE. This CDR3 has 15 amino acids. Trimming stripped 0 bases from V and 0 bases from J, with 6 bases between. Here immunoSEQ multiplex PCR was the method, and the copy in TCRdb shows in-frame clones only, minus some. This sample has around 23,000 clones, with approximately 88% found just once. The study, taken as a whole, reports: Only patients who died were analyzed for survival; proton advantage is unproven. After lymphocyte nadir, photon-treated repertoires showed oligoclonal expansion, especially CD8+ Temra. Post-nadir TCR diversity decline inversely tracked overall survival among those who died. Relative stability marked proton patients; photon patients lost diversity and naive cells.

Sequenced here: peripheral blood, sampled from a patient treated with photon-based radiotherapy. The gene calls are TRBV9 and TRBJ2-2; D is unclear. The receptor comes from a man aged 50 or older with gastric cancer. The CDR3 DNA sequence: TGTGCCAGCAGCGTAGGGGCAGCGAACACCGGGGAGCTGTTTTTT. It is translated as CASSVGAANTGELFF.